A selection of T cell receptor beta chains follows, all from one sample in a study of T cells after yellow fever vaccination. One entry per CDR3 protein results from TCRdb running MiXCR on the 5' RACE reads. The profile covers some 670,000 distinct CDR3 sequences, with approximately 13% appearing a single time and 14% to 15% taken by the ten largest. This specimen consisted of PBMCs, obtained on the day of the yellow fever booster vaccination. The receptors come from a man between 25 and 39 years old who received the YFV17D yellow fever vaccine. Both conserved end residues are part of each CDR3. Fields, in order: V gene, clone size, J gene, CDR3 protein. Clone sizes are given selectively: once, few, many, or a class where the clone is expanded.

v_call: TRBV12-3/TRBV12-4
clone_size: many
j_call: TRBJ2-1
cdr3_aa: CASSPDAYNEQFF

v_call: TRBV7-9
clone_size: -
j_call: TRBJ1-5
cdr3_aa: CASSLDVTNQPQHF

v_call: TRBV24-1
clone_size: many
j_call: TRBJ2-3
cdr3_aa: CATSDAVRSDTQYF

v_call: TRBV6-1
clone_size: -
j_call: TRBJ2-5
cdr3_aa: CASSPDRGYQETQYF

v_call: TRBV27
clone_size: -
j_call: TRBJ2-2
cdr3_aa: CASSPLTGGRDTGELFF

v_call: TRBV9
clone_size: few
j_call: TRBJ2-2
cdr3_aa: CASSVSQGGNGELFF

v_call: TRBV12-3/TRBV12-4
clone_size: many
j_call: TRBJ2-1
cdr3_aa: CASRRTGGEYNEQFF

v_call: TRBV7-2
clone_size: -
j_call: TRBJ2-7
cdr3_aa: CASSLLGIHEQYF

v_call: TRBV12-3/TRBV12-4
clone_size: few
j_call: TRBJ2-7
cdr3_aa: CASTLADSSYEQYF

v_call: TRBV20-1
clone_size: few
j_call: TRBJ2-1
cdr3_aa: CSARVIGALYNEQFF

v_call: TRBV6-1
clone_size: -
j_call: TRBJ1-2
cdr3_aa: CASRMRQRSNYGYTF